The 14 T cell receptor beta chains below were found in one sample sequenced in a study of beta chain features in type 1 diabetes (dated by TCRdb to 2017 to 2018). Paper-wide results and their limitations: In all four CD4+ subsets, TCRB CDR3 length was moderately but significantly shorter in type 1 diabetes patients.

The library came from the immunoSEQ multiplex PCR assay. The High Capacity cDNA Reverse Transcription Kit was used to reverse transcribe all of the isolated RNA, meaning that expressed TCRB transcripts were what got sequenced. Here the immuneACCESS table is served through TCRdb, limited to in-frame sequences with V and J called. Missing clones are a known gap in these copies; in checked studies unresolved V genes cover under half, and the rest lacks a known reason. For this sample there are around 250,000 clones; roughly an eighth appear just once. 0.015% to 0.02% of the sample goes to the ten largest clones. These receptors lack a known antigen. The sample comprised naive CD4+ T cells from blood. The label giving this sample's cell subset or site can be read as: true naive CD4+ T cells. The receptors were gathered from a man aged 30-40 years with type 1 diabetes.

The chain joins TRBV28 to TRBJ1-1; 7 nucleotides agree with TRBD1. Germline CDR1 reads MDHEN; CDR2 reads SYDVKM. The V gene end was trimmed by 3 bases and the J gene end by 11 bases; junction bases not matched to a gene: 12. The CDR3 is 14 amino acids. The CDR3 region is CASSFQDRFVLAFF. CDR3 sequence (DNA): TGTGCCAGCAGTTTCCAGGACAGGTTCGTGCTTGCTTTCTTT.

This clone has more than one count but fewer than ten. The chain employs TRBV23-1 and TRBJ2-7; tentative D call: TRBD1 (6 bases). TRBV23-1 is recorded as an ORF, its role being uncertain. Trimming took off 2 bases at V and 0 bases at J, with 11 bases between the two ends. The CDR3 contains 15 residues. The CDR3 is CASSQGGHSSYEQYF. The CDR3 coding sequence is TGCGCCAGCAGTCAAGGGGGACATTCCTCCTACGAGCAGTACTTC.

V usage is TRBV28 and J usage is TRBJ2-7, with a tentative D call TRBD2 (7 bases). The germline V gene encodes CDR1 MDHEN and CDR2 SYDVKM. Trimming stripped 7 bases from V and 3 bases from J, with 13 bases between. This CDR3 has 13 residues. CDR3 sequence reads: CASKGGTFYEQYF. DNA for the CDR3: TGTGCCAGCAAGGGGGGGACCTTCTACGAGCAGTACTTC.

A few counts support this clone. The chain's CDR3 is CAIGGGRTYEQYF. The CDR3 coding sequence is TGTGCCATCGGGGGGGGCAGAACCTACGAGCAGTACTTC. This chain uses TRBV28 with TRBJ2-7; 8 bases line up with TRBD2. Germline values: CDR1 MDHEN, CDR2 SYDVKM. V lost 10 bases to trimming and J lost 2 bases; unmatched junction nucleotides: 7. This CDR3 has 13 amino acids.

The V call is TRBV7-2, the J call TRBJ2-7; 11 nucleotides align to TRBD2. The CDR3 runs to 15 residues. CDR1 and CDR2 from the germline V gene are SGHTA and FQGNSA. Losses at the gene ends were 4 bases for V and 5 bases for J; bases not matched to a gene: 7. CDR3 region: CASSSLAGGPNEQYF. The DNA for the CDR3 is TGTGCCAGCAGCTCCTTAGCGGGAGGGCCAAACGAGCAGTACTTC.

The rearrangement links TRBV29-1 to TRBJ2-5, with 7 bases fitting TRBD2. Germline V lookup: CDR1 SQVTM, CDR2 ANQGSEA. The CDR3 extends over 15 amino acids. V lost 3 bases, J lost 5 bases, and 12 bases stayed unmatched. The CDR3 nucleotides are TGCAGCGTTGAGGGGGGAGGGAGAGGTCGGGAGACCCAGTACTTC. It translates to CSVEGGGRGRETQYF.

The chain employs TRBV2 and TRBJ1-2, with D perhaps matching TRBD1 (6 bases). The CDR3 runs 11 residues. Germline lookup yields CDR1 SNHLY and CDR2 FYNNEI. Trimming shortened V by 7 bases and J by 8 bases, and 11 bases separated the two germline ends. The DNA of the CDR3 is TGTGCCAGCACCAGGGGATTCGGCTACACCTTC. Protein sequence: CASTRGFGYTF.

The gene calls are TRBV4-3 and TRBJ2-5, with a tentative D call TRBD1 (8 bases). The CDR3 contains 16 residues. The V end was cut by 1 base, the J end by 4 bases, with 16 bases between. The germline V gene encodes CDR1 LGHNA and CDR2 YSLEER. DNA of the CDR3: TGCGCCAGCAGCCAAGGACGGACAGGGAGGGGAGAGACCCAGTACTTC. Its protein product is CASSQGRTGRGETQYF.

In DNA form, the CDR3 reads TGCAGCGTTGAAGGCCGGGTGTGGAGGACTGAAGCTTTCTTT. It is translated as CSVEGRVWRTEAFF. V gene TRBV29-1 combines with J gene TRBJ1-1, with D hard to call. V lost 1 base and J 5 bases, leaving 14 bases between the germline ends. The germline V gene has CDR1 SQVTM and CDR2 ANQGSEA. The length of the CDR3 is 14 residues.

The rearrangement joins TRBV20-1 to TRBJ2-7, with no clear D. V gave up 4 bases and J gave up 4 bases, with 8 bases separating them. Germline V lookup: CDR1 DFQATT, CDR2 SNEGSKA (reference sequence). This CDR3 has 11 amino acids. CDR3 nucleotide sequence: TGCAGTGCTACGTTAGATTACGAGCAGTACTTC. Translation gives CSATLDYEQYF.

This clone was seen only a few times. One junction end does not reproduce the germline sequence, and a read error may be involved. V and J are TRBV6-5 and TRBJ1-3; D remains unclear. The CDR3 is 14 residues long. CDR1 and CDR2 (germline): MNHEY, SVGAGI. CDR3 protein: CASSPGEHGKTIYF. The CDR3 nucleotides read TGTGCCAGCAGTCCCGGGGAGCATGGAAAGACCATATATTTT.

In its sample, this clone was seen a few times. The chain is built from TRBV2 and TRBJ2-1; maybe TRBD2 (6 bases). V shed 10 bases and J shed 7 bases, with 11 bases lying between them. The germline V gene has CDR1 SNHLY and CDR2 FYNNEI. This CDR3 spans 11 amino acids. The CDR3 sequence: CATTGANEQFF. The CDR3 nucleotides are TGTGCCACCACGGGAGCAAATGAGCAGTTCTTC.

The rearrangement joins TRBV18 to TRBJ2-3; 12 bases fit TRBD2. This CDR3 region has 15 residues. Germline trimming cut 5 bases from V and 6 bases from J; bases unmatched to any gene: 6. Germline lookup yields CDR1 KGHSH and CDR2 LQKENI. The DNA of the CDR3 is TGTGCCAGCTCAAGAGGACTAGCGGGGCGGGATACGCAGTATTTT. It specifies CASSRGLAGRDTQYF.

The J gene is TRBJ2-7, the V gene TRBV6-1; 13 bases agree with TRBD2. CDR3 size: 14 residues. Germline V lookup: CDR1 MNHNS, CDR2 SASEGT. The junction had 5 bases not matched to a gene; V was cut back by 5 bases and J by 7 bases. The CDR3 is CASSQTSGRIEQYF. CDR3 nucleotide sequence: TGTGCCAGCAGTCAGACTAGCGGGAGGATTGAGCAGTACTTC.